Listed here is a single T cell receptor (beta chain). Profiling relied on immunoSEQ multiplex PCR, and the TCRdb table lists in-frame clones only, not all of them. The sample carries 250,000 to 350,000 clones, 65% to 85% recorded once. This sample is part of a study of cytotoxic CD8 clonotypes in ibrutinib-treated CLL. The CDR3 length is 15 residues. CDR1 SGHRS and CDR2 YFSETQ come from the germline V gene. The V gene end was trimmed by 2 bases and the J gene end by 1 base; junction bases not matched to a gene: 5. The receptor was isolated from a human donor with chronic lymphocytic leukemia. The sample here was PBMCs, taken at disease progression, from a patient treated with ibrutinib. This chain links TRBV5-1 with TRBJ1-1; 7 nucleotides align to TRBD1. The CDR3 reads CASSFPGQPNTEAFF. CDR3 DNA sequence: TGCGCCAGCAGCTTTCCGGGACAGCCGAACACTGAAGCTTTCTTT.